These 2 T cell receptor beta chains originate from one sample sequenced in a study of T-cell reconstitution after alpha-beta-depleted transplantation in children. Unique molecular identifiers were incorporated into the prepared TCRbeta library. Each CDR3 protein gets one entry after TCRdb re-called the PCR reads with MiXCR. The table shows just over 950,000 distinct CDR3 sequences, with about 26% occurring only once. The source was PBMCs, mostly from graft donor cells, collected 360 days after TCRalphabeta/CD19-depleted stem cell transplant. The receptors originated from a boy in the first two years of life who had a stem cell transplant for SCID, so the T cells may come from the graft donor.

The genes are TRBV7-3 and TRBJ1-1; D is perhaps TRBD1 (6 bases). The CDR3 sequence is 15 residues long. Germline CDR1 reads SGHTA; CDR2 reads FQGTGA. The V gene lost 6 bases and the J gene lost 4 bases, with 18 bases spanning the gap. This CDR3 reads CASRPEGGGSTEAFF. The DNA of the CDR3 is TGTGCCAGCAGACCGGAAGGGGGTGGGAGCACTGAAGCTTTCTTT.

This clonotype appeared many times. The chain couples TRBV6-5 to TRBJ2-1; 11 bases line up with TRBD2. The CDR3 length is 16 residues. Germline CDR1 and CDR2: MNHEY and SVGAGI. J gave up 8 bases and V 0 bases, and 6 bases lay outside the gene matches. The CDR3 spells CASSYSNGLAGDEQFF. In DNA, the CDR3 is TGTGCCAGCAGTTACTCCAATGGACTAGCGGGCGATGAGCAGTTCTTC.